This T cell receptor (beta chain) originates from a study of cytomegalovirus exposure and HLA in healthy donors. Notes on the study in general: Cytomegalovirus-associated status was assigned to approximately 160 TCR beta chains.

PCR used 60 Vbeta primers and 13 Jbeta primers. Clones were sequenced by immunoSEQ multiplex PCR, and TCRdb holds only the in-frame ones, with some missing. The sample carries about 160,000 clones, under 85% recorded once. A note on this clone: Its antigen is not known.

Healthy bone marrow donors supplied every sample. J lost 1 base, V lost 8 bases, and 7 bases had no gene match. CDR3 length: 14 residues. Germline-derived CDR1 and CDR2 are SNHLY and FYNNEI. Material for sequencing was PBMCs. The chain carries TRBV2 and TRBJ1-1; 7 bases align to TRBD1. This TCR was sampled from a woman in her 30s in good health and CMV-seronegative. The CDR3 region has the DNA TGTGCCAGCGTCGAGGGGGCTTGGAACACTGAAGCTTTCTTT. Translation: CASVEGAWNTEAFF.